A single sample gave rise to the 31 T cell receptor beta chains below, sequenced in a study of shared clonotypes between healthy human individuals. Data came from immunoSEQ multiplex PCR; TCRdb stores just in-frame clones and leaves some out. The sample includes approximately 510,000 clones, 79% of them seen just once. Sequencing was done on a sample of PBMCs. These receptors came from a woman in her 40s in good health. Some clones in this sample may be carry-over from other donors' samples.

The count of this clone is one. The rearrangement joins TRBV5-1 to TRBJ2-5, with unresolved D. The V end lost 0 bases, the J end lost 5 bases, and 11 bases lay between the germline ends. CDR3 length: 14 amino acids. The germline V gene encodes CDR1 SGHRS and CDR2 YFSETQ. The CDR3 here is CASSLDSVGETQYF. CDR3 coding DNA: TGCGCCAGCAGCTTGGACAGCGTGGGGGAGACCCAGTACTTC.

The CDR3 protein is CASSLGALSPYEQYF. The CDR3 bases are TGTGCCAGCAGCTTGGGGGCCCTCTCGCCCTACGAGCAGTACTTC. The rearrangement joins TRBV7-6 to TRBJ2-7, with D perhaps matching TRBD1 (6 bases). The V end was cut by 3 bases, the J end by 2 bases, with 14 bases between. The CDR3 loop spans 15 amino acids. Germline V gene data show CDR1 as SGHVS and CDR2 as FNYEAQ.

CDR3 loop: CASSYTGQGLTETQYF. The CDR3 DNA reads as TGTGCCAGCAGTTACACCGGACAGGGCCTCACGGAGACCCAGTACTTC. This chain connects TRBV6-6 to TRBJ2-5; 8 bases are a match to TRBD1. The V segment lost 2 bases and the J segment 5 bases; nucleotides outside the gene matches: 10. Germline-derived CDR1 and CDR2 are MNHNY and SVGAGI (reference sequence). This CDR3 spans 16 amino acids.

The V call is TRBV11-3, the J call TRBJ1-2; 8 bases are a match to TRBD1. Per germline, CDR1 SGHNT and CDR2 YENEEA. The CDR3 runs 13 residues. With 8 bases clipped from V and 5 bases from J, the junction kept 7 bases outside the gene matches. Here the CDR3 DNA reads TGTGCCAGCCGACAGGGGAAGTGGTATGGCTACACCTTC. This sequence encodes CASRQGKWYGYTF.

The CDR3 protein is CASSLVEYSYNEQFF. CDR3 bases: TGTGCCAGCAGCTTAGTAGAGTATTCCTACAATGAGCAGTTCTTC. This chain links TRBV7-9 with TRBJ2-1, with D unclear. In germline, CDR1 is SEHNR, CDR2 FQNEAQ (reference sequence). The CDR3 has 15 amino acids. The V end was cut by 1 base, the J end by 1 base, with 8 bases between.

This chain joins TRBV4-2 and TRBJ2-1; 8 positions agree with TRBD2. The CDR3 covers 19 residues. The V segment lost 3 bases and the J segment 3 bases; nucleotides outside the gene matches: 16. Looked up from germline, CDR1 is LGHNA and CDR2 is YNFKEQ. CDR3 in amino acids: CASSHPATLAGGVYNEQFF. The CDR3 DNA is TGTGCCAGCAGCCACCCTGCAACCCTAGCGGGCGGTGTCTACAATGAGCAGTTCTTC.

V gene TRBV6-5 combines with J gene TRBJ1-1; 9 nucleotides align to TRBD1. The CDR3 runs 15 residues. Per the germline V gene, CDR1 is MNHEY and CDR2 is SVGAGI. J gave up 1 base and V 6 bases, and 6 bases lay outside the gene matches. Here the CDR3 reads CASRRDRATNTEAFF. As DNA, the CDR3 is TGTGCCAGCAGACGGGACAGGGCGACGAACACTGAAGCTTTCTTT.

The chain joins TRBV5-1 to TRBJ2-1; no clear D. In germline, CDR1 is SGHRS, CDR2 YFSETQ. V was trimmed by 1 base and J by 10 bases, leaving 15 bases between them. This CDR3 has 14 residues. CDR3 residues: CASSLTTAQQEQFF. CDR3 DNA sequence: TGCGCCAGCAGCTTGACTACCGCTCAGCAGGAGCAGTTCTTC.

V is TRBV19 and J is TRBJ2-7; weak D call: TRBD2 (5 bases). Germline lookup yields CDR1 LNHDA and CDR2 SQIVND (reference sequence). V lost 11 bases and J lost 5, with 34 bases in between. This CDR3 is 18 amino acids long. CDR3 in amino acids: CAPPGRQAVPRREDEQYF. DNA for the CDR3: TGTGCCCCCCCGGGTAGGCAAGCGGTCCCCCGGAGAGAGGACGAGCAGTACTTC. Full variable domain (missing parts from reference TRBV19 and TRBJ2-7): DGGITQSPKYLFRKEGQNVTLSCEQNLNHDAMYWYRQDPGQGLRLIYYSQIVNDFQKGDIAEGYSVSREKKESFPLTVTSAQKNPTAFYLCAPPGRQAVPRREDEQYFGPGTRLTVT.

Comments on this clone: This may be a read error, as it is one base from a much larger clone. The CDR3: CASRQLNTGELFF. CDR3 sequence (DNA): TGTGCCAGCAGACAGTTGAACACCGGGGAGCTGTTTTTT. The chain recombines TRBV28 with TRBJ2-2; D ambiguous. The CDR3 consists of 13 residues. CDR1 is MDHEN and CDR2 is SYDVKM in the germline V gene. Trimming shortened V by 6 bases and J by 1 base, and 6 bases separated the two germline ends.

J is TRBJ2-7 and V is TRBV4-2; TRBD2 matches 7 bases. J was trimmed by 2 bases and V by 0 bases; bases with no gene match: 13. Germline CDR1 LGHNA, CDR2 YNFKEQ. The CDR3 consists of 18 residues. The CDR3 protein is CASSQDFGGRETPYEQYF. In DNA form, the CDR3 reads TGTGCCAGCAGCCAAGATTTTGGAGGGCGGGAGACCCCCTACGAGCAGTACTTC.

The chain is built from TRBV7-2 and TRBJ2-5; no firm D call. Between the trimmed V and J ends, which lost 4 bases and 4 bases, there was a span of 13 bases. The CDR3 length is 14 residues. The germline gives CDR1 SGHTA, CDR2 FQGNSA. CDR3 coding DNA: TGTGCCAGCAGCTCCTCACCCGCCCTAGAGACCCAGTACTTC. It encodes CASSSSPALETQYF. Full variable domain (outside the CDR3, taken from reference TRBV7-2 and TRBJ2-5): GAGVSQSPSNKVTEKGKDVELRCDPISGHTALYWYRQSLGQGLEFLIYFQGNSAPDKSGLPSDRFSAERTGGSVSTLTIQRTQQEDSAVYLCASSSSPALETQYFGPGTRLLVL.

This clone occurred a few times. The chain carries TRBV7-8 and TRBJ1-1; a weak D match, TRBD1 (6 bases). Trimming removed 5 bases at V and 1 base at J, with 14 bases between. The CDR3 loop spans 15 amino acids. From germline, CDR1 is SGHVS and CDR2 FQNEAQ. This CDR3 reads CASSLWGGRNTEAFF. The CDR3 DNA sequence: TGTGCCAGCAGCCTGTGGGGGGGCAGGAACACTGAAGCTTTCTTT.

This clone came up a few times. V is TRBV2 and J is TRBJ1-2; D call uncertain. From germline, CDR1 is SNHLY and CDR2 FYNNEI. The CDR3 extends over 13 amino acids. V was cut by 2 bases and J by 8 bases, with 12 bases left in between. As DNA, the CDR3 is TGTGCCAGCAGTGAAATGTTCAGTGCGGGCTACACCTTC. Its protein product is CASSEMFSAGYTF.

This clone was observed once. This chain links TRBV6-1 with TRBJ1-1, with D perhaps matching TRBD1 (6 bases). V lost 3 bases and J lost 1, with 12 bases in between. CDR1 is MNHNS, CDR2 SASEGT, per germline. The CDR3 contains 15 residues. Here the CDR3 DNA reads TGTGCCAGCAGTGACAGGGGCCTTCCGAACACTGAAGCTTTCTTT. Translation: CASSDRGLPNTEAFF.

This clone has more than one count but fewer than ten. The rearrangement joins TRBV5-1 to TRBJ2-3; D uncertain. Trimming stripped 0 bases from V and 0 bases from J, with 8 bases between. The CDR3 covers 15 residues. CDR1 is SGHRS and CDR2 is YFSETQ in the germline V gene. The CDR3 region has the DNA TGCGCCAGCAGCTTGGACACCTCTAGCACAGATACGCAGTATTTT. Residues: CASSLDTSSTDTQYF.

The chain recombines TRBV19 with TRBJ2-7, with 7 bases identical to TRBD1. This CDR3 has 14 residues. Germline assignment: CDR1 LNHDA and CDR2 SQIVND (reference sequence). V lost 5 bases and J lost 2; bases outside the gene matches: 6. The CDR3 nucleotides are TGTGCCAGTAGTCCAGGGGGACGGGCCTACGAGCAGTACTTC. It translates to CASSPGGRAYEQYF.

The chain links TRBV27 to TRBJ1-6, with D hard to call. The germline gives CDR1 MNHEY, CDR2 SMNVEV (reference sequence). Trimming pared 0 bases from V and 7 bases from J, leaving 4 bases between. The CDR3 is made up of 13 amino acids. The CDR3 DNA sequence: TGTGCCAGCAGTTTATCTAGCAATTCACCCCTCCACTTT. This sequence encodes CASSLSSNSPLHF.

This clone turned up a few times. This chain connects TRBV4-1 to TRBJ1-5; D gene unclear. The V and J ends lost 1 base and 4 bases respectively, with 11 bases between them. The CDR3 consists of 15 residues. The germline V gene encodes CDR1 MGHRA and CDR2 YSYEKL. The CDR3 DNA reads as TGCGCCAGCAGCCAAGCCTTAAAGAGTAATCAGCCCCAGCATTTT. It translates to CASSQALKSNQPQHF.

This clone has only one observation. The genes are TRBV5-1 and TRBJ1-4; D may be TRBD1 (5 bases). This CDR3 region has 15 residues. Trimming left V 3 bases short and J 2 bases short, with 11 bases between. CDR1 and CDR2 (germline): SGHRS, YFSETQ. The CDR3 sequence: CASSSQGATNEKLFF. The CDR3, as DNA: TGCGCCAGCAGCTCCCAGGGAGCGACTAATGAAAAACTGTTTTTT.

The chain has TRBV7-9 and TRBJ1-5; 9 bases fit TRBD1. Germline lookup yields CDR1 SEHNR and CDR2 FQNEAQ (reference sequence). V lost 3 bases, J lost 7 bases, and 10 bases stayed unmatched. This CDR3 is built from 16 residues. CDR3 sequence: CASSLGATGGYQPQHF. The CDR3 region has the DNA TGTGCCAGCAGCTTGGGGGCTACAGGGGGCTACCAGCCCCAGCATTTT.

This clone was picked up one time. This sequence joins TRBV14 and TRBJ2-1; D gene ambiguous. Trimming removed 1 base at V and 4 bases at J, with 8 bases between. This CDR3 spans 14 amino acids. CDR1 SGHDN and CDR2 FVKESK come from the germline V gene. The CDR3 region is CASSQVYGYNEQFF. The CDR3 bases are TGTGCCAGCAGCCAAGTGTATGGTTACAATGAGCAGTTCTTC.

This clone was picked up a small number of times. The chain recombines TRBV7-2 with TRBJ1-4; the D gene is possibly TRBD1 (6 bases). Germline V CDR1 and CDR2: SGHTA, FQGNSA. The CDR3 length is 18 residues. V was clipped by 5 bases and J by 6 bases, with 25 bases between them. Here the CDR3 reads CASSLRAQGLGADEKLFF. For the CDR3, the DNA is TGTGCCAGCAGCCTCAGGGCCCAGGGCCTGGGGGCAGATGAAAAACTGTTTTTT.

This chain links TRBV28 with TRBJ1-4; perhaps TRBD1 as D (5 bases). The CDR3 runs to 16 residues. The germline V gene encodes CDR1 MDHEN and CDR2 SYDVKM. Trimming shortened V by 3 bases and J by 4 bases, and 15 bases separated the two germline ends. CDR3 residues: CASSLVQGSGNEKLFF. Written as DNA, the CDR3 is TGTGCCAGCAGTTTGGTGCAGGGATCCGGTAATGAAAAACTGTTTTTT.

This chain joins TRBV6-1 and TRBJ1-5; D not resolved. CDR1 MNHNS and CDR2 SASEGT come from the germline V gene. The CDR3 extends over 13 amino acids. Between the trimmed V and J ends, which lost 5 bases and 4 bases, there was a span of 9 bases. The CDR3 sequence is CASSPTGNQPQHF. CDR3 sequence (DNA): TGTGCCAGCAGTCCGACGGGGAATCAGCCCCAGCATTTT.

The J gene is TRBJ2-3, the V gene TRBV7-5. TRBV7-5 is listed as a pseudogene. The CDR3 runs 13 residues. The CDR3 nucleotides are TGTGTCAGAAGCCTCAGAGACACAGATACGCAGTATTTT. Translated: CVRSLRDTDTQYF.

As concerns this clone: At the DNA level, this CDR3 is encoded by other sequences in the same sample as well. The rearrangement joins TRBV28 to TRBJ2-3; possibly TRBD1 or TRBD2 for D (6 bases each). V lost 6 bases to trimming and J lost 1 base, with 11 bases between them. This CDR3 region has 14 residues. CDR1 is MDHEN, CDR2 SYDVKM, per germline. CDR3 sequence: CASRGGPGTDTQYF. Here the CDR3 DNA reads TGTGCCAGCAGGGGGGGCCCTGGCACAGATACGCAGTATTTT.

The rearrangement joins TRBV4-2 to TRBJ2-5, with 8 bases that match TRBD2. Germline V gene sequence: CDR1 LGHNA, CDR2 YNFKEQ. After removal of 4 bases from V and 9 bases from J, the junction contained 7 bases not matched to a gene. The CDR3 sequence is 13 residues long. The CDR3 sequence: CASSREREMAQYF. CDR3 DNA sequence: TGTGCCAGCAGCCGGGAGCGGGAGATGGCCCAGTACTTC.

This clone occurred a few times. V and J are TRBV29-1 and TRBJ1-1; the D is unclear. Germline lookup yields CDR1 SQVTM and CDR2 ANQGSEA. Deletions cut 0 bases from V and 1 base from J, with 12 bases between. This CDR3 region has 15 residues. The CDR3: CSVEEPTYWNTEAFF. The CDR3 DNA reads as TGCAGCGTTGAAGAGCCGACCTACTGGAACACTGAAGCTTTCTTT.

Only a few counts were recorded for this clone. The V gene is TRBV29-1, the J gene TRBJ2-5; no reliable D call. Germline V lookup: CDR1 SQVTM, CDR2 ANQGSEA. The CDR3 loop spans 14 amino acids. V was shortened by 6 bases and J by 4 bases, with 18 bases between the two germline ends. CDR3 coding DNA: TGCAGCGTGGGCGGCCAGGCAGCAGGAGAGACCCAGTACTTC. Its translation: CSVGGQAAGETQYF.

This sequence joins TRBV19 and TRBJ1-5; D is uncertain. The CDR3 runs 13 residues. The V end was cut by 4 bases, the J end by 4 bases, with 8 bases between. Germline CDR1 is LNHDA and CDR2 is SQIVND (reference sequence). CDR3 loop: CASSSLLNQPQHF. In DNA, the CDR3 is TGTGCCAGTAGTAGCCTGCTAAATCAGCCCCAGCATTTT.